This entry lists 21 T cell receptor beta chains sequenced from one sample in a study of identical twins. TCRdb recomputed calls from the 5' RACE reads with MiXCR, one row per CDR3 protein. The sample contains approximately 260,000 distinct CDR3 sequences, roughly 13% of which appear only once. The sample taken for sequencing was memory (CD45RO+) T cells sorted from blood. These receptors all stem from a woman younger than 30 in good health.

This clonotype has just a few counts. The J gene is TRBJ2-5, the V gene TRBV2, with 8 bases that match TRBD1. The CDR3 runs 15 residues. Looked up from germline, CDR1 is SNHLY and CDR2 is FYNNEI. V shed 5 bases, J shed 5 bases, and the junction held 10 bases outside the gene matches. The CDR3 DNA reads as TGTGCCAGCAGTTCGTCGGCAGGGGGCCGGGAGACCCAGTACTTC. It is translated as CASSSSAGGRETQYF.

Points on this clonotype: Sequence at one end of the junction differs from germline and may be a read error. The gene calls are TRBV5-1 and TRBJ2-6, with TRBD1 matching 10 bases. The CDR3 consists of 19 residues. Per the germline V gene, CDR1 is SGHRS and CDR2 is YFSETQ. The CDR3 here is CTSSLARGQGFSGANVLTF. The CDR3, as DNA: TGCACCAGCAGCTTGGCTAGGGGACAGGGGTTTTCCGGGGCCAACGTCCTGACTTTC.

This clonotype was observed a few times. V gene TRBV2 combines with J gene TRBJ2-5; D perhaps matches TRBD1 (5 bases). The germline CDR1 and CDR2 sequences are SNHLY and FYNNEI. The CDR3 covers 13 residues. V was pared by 3 bases and J by 7 bases, with 12 bases between. The DNA of the CDR3 is TGTGCCAGCAGTGACTTGGGGCTGGGGACCCAGTACTTC. This translates into CASSDLGLGTQYF.

This clonotype was recorded a few times. The genes are TRBV11-2 and TRBJ2-7; 8 nucleotides align to TRBD1. The CDR3 is made up of 14 amino acids. J lost 1 base, V lost 4 bases, and 3 bases had no gene match. Germline V gives CDR1 SGHAT, CDR2 FQNNGV. The CDR3 is CASSWGQASYEQYF. DNA of the CDR3: TGTGCCAGCAGCTGGGGACAGGCGTCCTACGAGCAGTACTTC.

The chain has TRBV7-6 and TRBJ2-7; tentatively, D is TRBD1 (5 bases). Germline V CDR1 and CDR2: SGHVS, FNYEAQ. V dropped 4 bases and J dropped 4 bases, with 11 bases sitting between them. The CDR3 totals 13 residues. CDR3 in amino acids: CASSSAGMYEQYF. CDR3 sequence (DNA): TGTGCCAGCAGCTCGGCAGGGATGTACGAGCAGTACTTC.

The chain is built from TRBV20-1 and TRBJ2-5, with TRBD2 identical over 11 bases. CDR3 length: 16 amino acids. Unmatched junction bases numbered 10, after V lost 3 bases and J lost 4 bases. Germline CDR1 DFQATT, CDR2 SNEGSKA (reference sequence). CDR3 nucleotides: TGCAGTGCTAGCGGGACTAGCGGAAACCCAGGAGAGACCCAGTACTTC. It encodes CSASGTSGNPGETQYF.

The chain couples TRBV9 to TRBJ2-1; D unresolved. V gave up 0 bases and J gave up 9 bases, with 13 bases separating them. In germline, CDR1 is SGDLS, CDR2 YYNGEE. The CDR3 sequence is 14 residues long. The CDR3, as DNA: TGTGCCAGCAGCGTAGTTGCCGGGTGGGGTGAGCAGTTCTTC. It codes for CASSVVAGWGEQFF.

In regard to this clonotype: The germline gene is not matched at one end of the junction; a read error may be the cause. V gene TRBV14 combines with J gene TRBJ1-2; TRBD1 aligns across 7 bases. This CDR3 comprises 13 residues. Per the germline V gene, CDR1 is SGHDN and CDR2 is FVKESK. The CDR3 DNA sequence: TGTGCCAGCAGTCAAGGGGGCTGGGTAGGCTACACCTTC. This sequence encodes CASSQGGWVGYTF.

This clonotype was seen repeatedly, ten times or more. V usage is TRBV6-1 and J usage is TRBJ2-1; TRBD2 is a possible D gene (6 bases). Trimming took 6 bases from V and 6 from J, leaving 12 bases between them. This CDR3 spans 13 amino acids. Germline CDR1 is MNHNS and CDR2 is SASEGT. The CDR3 nucleotides read TGTGCCAGCAGCTCGACTAGGGTCAATGAGCAGTTCTTC. Its translation is CASSSTRVNEQFF.

At least ten counts were recorded for this clonotype. The chain has TRBV20-1 and TRBJ2-1; the match to TRBD2 covers 10 bases. V lost 5 bases and J lost 4; bases outside the gene matches: 5. Germline lookup yields CDR1 DFQATT and CDR2 SNEGSKA (reference sequence). The length of the CDR3 is 14 residues. The CDR3 region is CSARTSGPYNEQFF. The CDR3 nucleotides read TGCAGTGCTCGGACTAGCGGACCTTACAATGAGCAGTTCTTC.

This clonotype was observed a few times. This chain uses TRBV18 with TRBJ2-1, with TRBD2 matching over 9 bases. Germline trimming cut 6 bases from V and 4 bases from J; bases unmatched to any gene: 4. Germline values: CDR1 KGHSH, CDR2 LQKENI. The CDR3 loop spans 14 amino acids. In DNA, the CDR3 is TGTGCCAGCTCGCGGGAGGGCAATTACAATGAGCAGTTCTTC. This encodes CASSREGNYNEQFF.

This clonotype was detected many times. The CDR3 coding sequence is TGCAGTGCCTGCCCTCCCTGGCCAGCACAAGAGACCCAGTACTTC. Amino acids: CSACPPWPAQETQYF. The chain joins TRBV20-1 to TRBJ2-5; D unclear. V gave up 6 bases and J gave up 2 bases, with 19 bases separating them. CDR3 size: 15 residues. Per the germline V gene, CDR1 is DFQATT and CDR2 is SNEGSKA (reference sequence).

This sequence joins TRBV6-1 and TRBJ1-1; unclear D gene. The CDR3 is made up of 13 amino acids. Germline V gene lookup returns CDR1 MNHNS and CDR2 SASEGT. Deletions cut 8 bases from V and 1 base from J, with 11 bases between. CDR3 in amino acids: CASAREANTEAFF. The CDR3 nucleotides read TGTGCCAGCGCAAGGGAAGCGAACACTGAAGCTTTCTTT.

The V and J genes are TRBV5-1 and TRBJ1-5; 7 nucleotides match TRBD1. The CDR3 loop spans 15 amino acids. V shed 3 bases, J shed 8 bases, and the junction held 11 bases outside the gene matches. Germline V gene data show CDR1 as SGHRS and CDR2 as YFSETQ. The CDR3 sequence is CASSWTSGGGEPQHF. The CDR3 coding sequence is TGCGCCAGCAGCTGGACATCAGGGGGAGGGGAGCCCCAGCATTTT.

This chain connects TRBV27 to TRBJ1-1; the D gene is possibly TRBD1 (6 bases). Between the trimmed V and J ends, which lost 3 bases and 4 bases, there was a span of 12 bases. The CDR3 extends over 14 amino acids. CDR1 is MNHEY, CDR2 SMNVEV, per germline (reference sequence). CDR3 protein: CASSFGGPVTEAFF. The CDR3 nucleotides read TGTGCCAGCAGTTTCGGGGGGCCGGTCACTGAAGCTTTCTTT.

The rearrangement uses TRBV10-3 and TRBJ2-2; TRBD1 matches at 8 bases. V shed 7 bases and J 2 bases; nucleotides not matched to a gene: 6. The germline gives CDR1 ENHRY, CDR2 SYGVKD. The CDR3 totals 15 residues. The CDR3 spells CAITGDRTNTGELFF. The CDR3 DNA reads as TGTGCCATCACCGGGGACAGGACAAACACCGGGGAGCTGTTTTTT.

The V call is TRBV5-1, the J call TRBJ1-1; perhaps TRBD1 as D (6 bases). The CDR3 totals 13 residues. CDR1 is SGHRS and CDR2 is YFSETQ in the germline V gene. V gave up 4 bases and J gave up 4 bases, with 11 bases separating them. Here the CDR3 reads CASSAQGITEAFF. DNA of the CDR3: TGCGCCAGCAGCGCCCAGGGGATCACTGAAGCTTTCTTT. The full variable domain, completed using reference TRBV5-1 and TRBJ1-1, is KAGVTQTPRYLIKTRGQQVTLSCSPISGHRSVSWYQQTPGQGLQFLFEYFSETQRNKGNFPGRFSGRQFSNSRSEMNVSTLELGDSALYLCASSAQGITEAFFGQGTRLTVV.

The rearrangement joins TRBV12-3 or TRBV12-4 to TRBJ1-1; tentative D call: TRBD1 (5 bases). V shed 7 bases and J shed 4 bases, with 25 bases lying between them. The CDR3 loop spans 17 amino acids. The CDR3: CASTVSWGGSSGTEAFF. DNA for the CDR3: TGTGCCAGCACCGTGTCCTGGGGGGGAAGTTCGGGCACTGAAGCTTTCTTT.

In this sample, this clonotype turned up a few times. V and J are TRBV5-6 and TRBJ2-1, with 10 bases lining up with TRBD2. This CDR3 spans 15 amino acids. Germline lookup yields CDR1 SGHDT and CDR2 YYEEEE. V lost 5 bases to trimming and J lost 15 bases; unmatched junction nucleotides: 17. CDR3 in amino acids: CASRRGGFSGGLLFF. The CDR3 coding sequence is TGTGCCAGCAGACGCGGAGGATTTAGCGGGGGGCTCTTGTTCTTC.

This clonotype was found a few times. The rearrangement uses TRBV2 and TRBJ1-1, with D uncertain. CDR1 and CDR2 (germline): SNHLY, FYNNEI. V was shortened by 7 bases and J by 4 bases, with 10 bases between the two germline ends. The CDR3 spans 12 residues. The chain's CDR3 is CASIKTRTEAFF. Here the CDR3 DNA reads TGTGCCAGCATTAAGACCCGCACTGAAGCTTTCTTT.

This chain links TRBV3-1 with TRBJ2-5, with D maybe TRBD2 (6 bases). This CDR3 is 15 amino acids long. The V and J ends lost 4 bases and 1 base respectively, with 13 bases between them. In germline, CDR1 is LGHDT, CDR2 YNNKEL (reference sequence). The CDR3 coding sequence is TGTGCCAGCAGCCCTTTCTCGGGGGTCCAAGAGACCCAGTACTTC. It codes for CASSPFSGVQETQYF.